The source of this T cell receptor beta chain is a study of blood T cell repertoires in COVID-19. At the level of the study: Collection of acute and convalescent COVID-19 samples took place in the United States, Italy and Spain. PBMCs, B-cell-depleted T cells, or T cells were the source of the cDNA or gDNA that made up the material.

The germline CDR1 and CDR2 sequences are SGHVS and FNYEAQ. Trimming left V 3 bases short and J 0 bases short, with 14 bases between. The CDR3 spans 17 residues. Original data processing: For nucleated cells, counts were estimated from reference gene primer amplification. Repertoires were generated with immunoSEQ multiplex PCR, while TCRdb's copy carries only in-frame clones and drops some. For V, J and clone size, that table is used; D and trimming come from the DNA. Here the sample spans around 160,000 clones, about 81% being singletons. This TCR was recovered from a human donor in a cohort sampled during active COVID-19. What was sequenced was peripheral blood. The chain has TRBV7-6 and TRBJ2-2, with D possibly TRBD2 on 7 matching bases. CDR3 protein: CASSFGGGGTNTGELFF. DNA of the CDR3: TGTGCCAGCAGCTTCGGGGGAGGGGGTACGAACACCGGGGAGCTGTTTTTT.